The 23 T cell receptor beta chains reported below all come from one sample, sequenced in a study of shared clonotypes between healthy human individuals. The table came from immunoSEQ multiplex PCR; TCRdb's copy has only in-frame clones and leaves some out. The data show fewer than 400,000 clones, with approximately 79% seen just once and about 9.3% held by the top ten. Input material: memory CD4+ T cells sorted from blood. Subset described: CD45RA-negative fraction. These receptors all come from a man aged 25 to 40 in good health.

The chain joins TRBV14 to TRBJ1-1; TRBD1 aligns across 9 bases. Per germline, CDR1 SGHDN and CDR2 FVKESK. The CDR3 sequence is 13 residues long. V dropped 4 bases and J dropped 9; count of bases not matched to a gene: 6. This chain's CDR3 is CASSLTGGGKAFF. Written as DNA, the CDR3 is TGTGCCAGCAGCCTCACAGGGGGCGGGAAAGCTTTCTTT.

The chain employs TRBV5-1 and TRBJ2-7; 9 nucleotides match TRBD1. This CDR3 spans 15 amino acids. Looked up from germline, CDR1 is SGHRS and CDR2 is YFSETQ. After removal of 2 bases from V and 3 bases from J, the junction contained 6 bases not matched to a gene. The CDR3 region has the DNA TGCGCCAGCAGCTTACAGGGGGCCCCCGGCTACGAGCAGTACTTC. Its protein is CASSLQGAPGYEQYF.

The gene calls are TRBV29-1 and TRBJ1-1, with D uncertain. V gave up 7 bases and J gave up 0 bases, with 9 bases separating them. Germline CDR1 reads SQVTM; CDR2 reads ANQGSEA. The CDR3 has 12 residues. CDR3 coding DNA: TGCAGCGCCAGAGTCCTGAACACTGAAGCTTTCTTT. As protein: CSARVLNTEAFF.

About this clone: A read error is possible here, since a much larger clone lies one base away. The gene calls are TRBV5-1 and TRBJ1-1; D call uncertain. Germline assignment: CDR1 SGHRS and CDR2 YFSETQ. This CDR3 comprises 15 residues. The ends were cut back, 5 bases at V and 3 bases at J, with 17 bases in the middle. CDR3 sequence: CASRNRRGDYTEAFF. The CDR3 bases are TGCGCCAGCAGGAATCGGCGCGGCGACTACACTGAAGCTTTCTTT.

Turning to this clone: Other nucleotide sequences in the sample specify the same CDR3. CDR3 nucleotides: TGTGCCAGCAGCCAGCAGACAGGGTCTGGCTACACCTTC. This codes for CASSQQTGSGYTF. J is TRBJ1-2 and V is TRBV14; 7 bases line up with TRBD1. The junction had 5 bases not matched to a gene; V was cut back by 3 bases and J by 7 bases. The germline V gene encodes CDR1 SGHDN and CDR2 FVKESK. The CDR3 is 13 amino acids.

V usage is TRBV20-1 and J usage is TRBJ2-7; D perhaps matches TRBD2 (6 bases). Looked up from germline, CDR1 is DFQATT and CDR2 is SNEGSKA (reference sequence). This CDR3 is 11 amino acids long. Between the trimmed V and J ends, which lost 6 bases and 5 bases, there was a span of 11 bases. CDR3 DNA: TGCAGTGCGGTGACGGGAGACGAGCAGTACTTC. It translates to CSAVTGDEQYF.

CDR3 in amino acids: CASSSRGQSNYGYTF. The CDR3 coding sequence is TGTGCCAGCAGCTCCCGAGGGCAGTCTAACTATGGCTACACCTTC. The chain is built from TRBV7-8 and TRBJ1-2; D is uncertain. The CDR3 consists of 15 residues. V lost 4 bases to trimming and J lost 0 bases, with 12 bases between them. CDR1 and CDR2 (germline): SGHVS, FQNEAQ.

This chain connects TRBV29-1 to TRBJ2-7; D assignment may be TRBD1 or TRBD2 (5 bases each). CDR3 length: 14 residues. From germline, CDR1 is SQVTM and CDR2 ANQGSEA. Trimming removed 7 bases from V and 5 bases from J, with 21 bases in between. CDR3 sequence reads: CSGGLGAREDEQYF. CDR3 DNA: TGCAGCGGTGGCCTCGGGGCCAGGGAAGACGAGCAGTACTTC.

The J gene is TRBJ1-5, the V gene TRBV5-1; TRBD1 matches 7 bases. There are 14 residues in the CDR3. V gave up 2 bases and J gave up 6 bases; unmatched junction bases: 5. Germline V CDR1 and CDR2: SGHRS, YFSETQ. CDR3 amino acids: CASSLEGGFQPQHF. CDR3 bases: TGCGCCAGCAGCTTAGAAGGGGGCTTTCAGCCCCAGCATTTT.

The V call is TRBV29-1, the J call TRBJ1-2, with unresolved D. The V end lost 6 bases, the J end lost 4 bases, and 18 bases lay between the germline ends. Germline CDR1 reads SQVTM; CDR2 reads ANQGSEA. This CDR3 spans 14 amino acids. The CDR3 sequence is CSVELVGATYGYTF. DNA for the CDR3: TGCAGCGTCGAGTTGGTGGGCGCGACCTATGGCTACACCTTC.

This clone was seen only once. The V call is TRBV5-1, the J call TRBJ1-4; 8 bases line up with TRBD1. Trimming at V came to 1 base and at J to 3 bases, leaving 5 bases not matched to a gene. This CDR3 is built from 16 residues. Germline V lookup: CDR1 SGHRS, CDR2 YFSETQ. For the CDR3, the DNA is TGCGCCAGCAGCTTGACAGGGGGGCGGTCTAATGAAAAACTGTTTTTT. Translation: CASSLTGGRSNEKLFF.

Here the CDR3 DNA reads TGCGCCAGCAGCCAAGATCTCGGACCCCGGAATCAAGCTTTCTTT. Its protein product is CASSQDLGPRNQAFF. The genes are TRBV4-1 and TRBJ1-1; D gene unclear. There are 15 residues in the CDR3. V lost 0 bases and J 9 bases, leaving 17 bases between the germline ends. Per the germline V gene, CDR1 is MGHRA and CDR2 is YSYEKL.

In its sample, this clone was seen a few times. This chain joins TRBV12-5 and TRBJ1-1, with D possibly TRBD1 on 5 matching bases. The V and J ends lost 6 bases and 4 bases respectively, with 15 bases between them. This CDR3 has 14 amino acids. Germline CDR1 LGHNT, CDR2 FRNRAP. The CDR3 DNA reads TGTGCTAGTGGGAGGGACGGGCCCTCCACTGAAGCTTTCTTT. This gives the protein CASGRDGPSTEAFF.

The rearrangement joins TRBV14 to TRBJ2-1; TRBD2 aligns across 7 bases. The germline V gene encodes CDR1 SGHDN and CDR2 FVKESK. The CDR3 length is 16 residues. The V gene end was trimmed by 1 base and the J gene end by 4 bases; junction bases not matched to a gene: 7. The CDR3 region is CASSQVRASGYNEQFF. For the CDR3, the DNA is TGTGCCAGCAGCCAAGTTCGGGCTAGCGGTTACAATGAGCAGTTCTTC. Supplemented by reference TRBV14 and TRBJ2-1, the full variable domain reads EAGVTQFPSHSVIEKGQTVTLRCDPISGHDNLYWYRRVMGKEIKFLLHFVKESKQDESGMPNNRFLAERTGGTYSTLKVQPAELEDSGVYFCASSQVRASGYNEQFFGPGTRLTVL.

The gene calls are TRBV7-9 and TRBJ1-4, with 7 bases matching TRBD1. CDR3 length equals 16 residues. Germline CDR1 reads SEHNR; CDR2 reads FQNEAQ (reference sequence). V dropped 4 bases and J dropped 4; count of bases not matched to a gene: 9. CDR3 loop: CASSWARQGFNEKLFF. In DNA, the CDR3 is TGTGCCAGCAGCTGGGCCCGACAGGGTTTTAATGAAAAACTGTTTTTT. Full variable domain (remainder filled in from reference TRBV7-9 and TRBJ1-4): DTGVSQNPRHKITKRGQNVTFRCDPISEHNRLYWYRQTLGQGPEFLTYFQNEAQLEKSRLLSDRFSAERPKGSFSTLEIQRTEQGDSAMYLCASSWARQGFNEKLFFGSGTQLSVL.

Concerning this clone itself: A junction end diverges from the germline sequence, so it may reflect a read error. The rearrangement uses TRBV7-7 and TRBJ2-1; a weak D match, TRBD2 (6 bases). This CDR3 region has 13 residues. The V gene's germline CDR1 is SSHAT and CDR2 FNYEAQ (reference sequence). CDR3 DNA: TGTGCTAGCAGCTATGGACTAAACAATGAGCAGTTCTTC. Translated, it gives CASSYGLNNEQFF. Drawing the rest from reference TRBV7-7 and TRBJ2-1, the complete variable domain is GAGVSQSPRYKVTKRGQDVTLRCDPISSHATLYWYQQALGQGPEFLTYFNYEAQPDKSGLPSDRFSAERPEGSISTLTIQRTEQRDSAMYRCASSYGLNNEQFFGPGTRLTVL.

The genes are TRBV28 and TRBJ2-7, with D perhaps matching TRBD1 or TRBD2 (5 bases each). V gave up 3 bases and J gave up 7 bases, with 16 bases separating them. This CDR3 comprises 14 residues. Germline CDR1 and CDR2: MDHEN and SYDVKM. CDR3 nucleotide sequence: TGTGCCAGCAGTTTTGAGGGGCGGAATAGAGAGCAGTACTTC. Amino acid sequence: CASSFEGRNREQYF.

The V gene is TRBV30, the J gene TRBJ1-3; possible D gene TRBD1, 5 bases. V was trimmed by 3 bases and J by 2 bases, leaving 17 bases between them. Germline V gene data show CDR1 as GTSNPN and CDR2 as SVGIG (reference sequence). This CDR3 contains 16 residues. The CDR3 is CAWSAGHRTAGNTIYF. CDR3 nucleotides: TGTGCCTGGAGCGCCGGACACCGGACCGCTGGAAACACCATATATTTT. The complete variable domain, with remaining parts taken from reference TRBV30 and TRBJ1-3, reads SQTIHQWPATLVQPVGSPLSLECTVEGTSNPNLYWYRQAAGRGLQLLFYSVGIGQISSEVPQNLSASRPQDRQFILSSKKLLLSDSGFYLCAWSAGHRTAGNTIYFGEGSWLTVV.

The rearrangement joins TRBV13 to TRBJ2-3; TRBD2 agrees at 8 bases. The CDR3 extends over 16 amino acids. Trimming removed 4 bases from V and 6 bases from J; junction bases left unmatched: 12. Per the germline V gene, CDR1 is PRHDT and CDR2 is FYEKMQ (reference sequence). The CDR3 sequence: CASSSAGTRGEDTQYF. The CDR3 DNA follows: TGTGCCAGCAGCTCCGCCGGGACTAGGGGGGAGGATACGCAGTATTTT.

The rearrangement joins TRBV25-1 to TRBJ2-5; 7 bases agree with TRBD2. With V trimmed by 3 bases and J by 5 bases, 6 bases remained unmatched. This CDR3 is 14 amino acids long. Per the germline V gene, CDR1 is MGHDK and CDR2 is SYGVNS. The CDR3 DNA reads TGTGCCAGCAGTGAGGCAGGGAGGGAGGAGACCCAGTACTTC. Amino acid sequence: CASSEAGREETQYF. Together with reference TRBV25-1 and TRBJ2-5, the CDR3 gives the full variable domain: EADIYQTPRYLVIGTGKKITLECSQTMGHDKMYWYQQDPGMELHLIHYSYGVNSTEKGDLSSESTVSRIRTEHFPLTLESARPSHTSQYLCASSEAGREETQYFGPGTRLLVL.

The V and J genes are TRBV15 and TRBJ2-7; no definite D call. V was trimmed by 1 base and J by 6 bases, leaving 13 bases between them. Germline V CDR1 and CDR2: LNHNV, YYDKDF (reference sequence). The CDR3 covers 14 residues. CDR3 sequence reads: CATSRGADESEQYF. In DNA form, the CDR3 reads TGTGCCACCAGCAGAGGGGCCGATGAGTCCGAGCAGTACTTC.

The chain joins TRBV10-2 to TRBJ2-7; 13 bases line up with TRBD2. The CDR3 loop spans 14 amino acids. Germline V lookup: CDR1 WSHSY, CDR2 SAAADI. V lost 6 bases to trimming and J lost 4 bases; unmatched junction nucleotides: 3. CDR3 sequence (DNA): TGCGCCAGCAGGAGGACTAGCGGGAGATACGAGCAGTACTTC. Translated, it gives CASRRTSGRYEQYF.

The J gene is TRBJ2-2, the V gene TRBV10-3; D might be TRBD1 (5 bases). This CDR3 region has 17 residues. V lost 10 bases, J lost 3 bases, and 24 bases lay in between. Per the germline V gene, CDR1 is ENHRY and CDR2 is SYGVKD. The CDR3 sequence is CAKINPAGPLYTGELFF. In nucleotides, the CDR3 is TGTGCCAAAATAAACCCCGCAGGGCCGTTATACACCGGGGAGCTGTTTTTT.